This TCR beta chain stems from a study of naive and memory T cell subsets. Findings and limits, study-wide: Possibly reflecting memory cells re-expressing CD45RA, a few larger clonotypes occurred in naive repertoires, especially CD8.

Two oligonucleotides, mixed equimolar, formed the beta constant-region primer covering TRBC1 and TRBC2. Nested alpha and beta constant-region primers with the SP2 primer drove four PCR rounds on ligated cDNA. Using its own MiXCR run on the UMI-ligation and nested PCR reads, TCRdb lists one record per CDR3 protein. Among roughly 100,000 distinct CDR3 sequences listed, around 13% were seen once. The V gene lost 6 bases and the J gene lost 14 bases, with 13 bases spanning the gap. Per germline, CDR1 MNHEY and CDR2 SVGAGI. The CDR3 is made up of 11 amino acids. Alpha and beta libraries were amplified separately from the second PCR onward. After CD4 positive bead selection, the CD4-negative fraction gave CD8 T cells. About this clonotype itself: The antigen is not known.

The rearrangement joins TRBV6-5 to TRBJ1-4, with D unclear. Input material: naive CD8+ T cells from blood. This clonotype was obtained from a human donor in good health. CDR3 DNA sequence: TGTGCCAGCAGGTCGGCCCTGGGGCTGTTTTTT. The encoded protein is CASRSALGLFF.